The rows below give T cell receptor beta chains drawn from one sample of a study of breast tumors, draining lymph nodes, adjacent tissues. TCRdb independently ran MiXCR on the multiplex PCR reads; one entry per CDR3 protein. The top ten clones hold about 4.3% of a sample with 200,000 or so distinct CDR3 sequences, roughly 31% of them seen once. Sequences were obtained from axillary lymph node tissue. The receptor source for this set is a female donor with breast cancer. Some clones in this sample may be carry-over from other donors' samples. The CDR3 runs from the conserved cysteine through the conserved F or W. A D gene is named only where the DNA matches it firmly. Size values are once, few and many counts, or a class for expanded clones, and some rows have none.

abundance	d_gene	v_gene	j_gene	CDR3nt	CDR3aa
many	TRBD1	TRBV3-1	TRBJ2-7	TGTGCCAGCAGCGACAGGGGGATCTCCTACGAGCAGTACTTC	CASSDRGISYEQYF
many	-	TRBV9	TRBJ2-3	TGTGCCAGCAGCGCCCTGGGGGCTCTTAGCACAGATACGCAGTATTTT	CASSALGALSTDTQYF
-	-	TRBV9	TRBJ1-4	TGTGCCAGCAGCCCAGGGGCTGGCGAAGGGGAAAAACTGTTTTTT	CASSPGAGEGEKLFF
-	-	TRBV6-5	TRBJ1-5	TGTGCCAGCAGTCTCCGGGAAGTGTCTAGGCCCCAGCATTTT	CASSLREVSRPQHF
many	-	TRBV20-1	TRBJ1-2	TGCAGTGCTGAAAGGGACTATGGCTACACCTTC	CSAERDYGYTF
many	-	TRBV5-5	TRBJ1-5	TGTGCCAGCAGCTTGACCCCAGCGAGGTCCGGGACAACAAATCAGCCCCAGCATTTT	CASSLTPARSGTTNQPQHF
-	TRBD1	TRBV7-9	TRBJ2-3	TGTGCCAGCAGCTGGGTAGGGGGCTCGAGTAGCACAGATCCGCAGTATTTT	CASSWVGGSSSTDPQYF
many	-	TRBV10-2	TRBJ2-5	TGCGCCACTATGAGCGGGCAAGAGACCCAGTACTTC	CATMSGQETQYF
many	-	TRBV20-1	TRBJ2-2	TGCAGTGCTATTTCAGGGGAGAAAGGCACCGGGGAGCTGTTTTTT	CSAISGEKGTGELFF
-	TRBD1	TRBV6-5	TRBJ2-1	TGTGCCAGCAGTTTCGAGACAGGGGTGGATGGGCAGTTCTTC	CASSFETGVDGQFF
many	TRBD2	TRBV4-3	TRBJ2-3	TGCGCCAGCAGCCAGTCTAGCGGGAGGACAGATACGCAGTATTTT	CASSQSSGRTDTQYF
many	TRBD1	TRBV5-8	TRBJ2-7	TGTGCCAGCAGCTTGCTTGGGACAGGGAAGGTGCAGTACTTC	CASSLLGTGKVQYF
many	TRBD2	TRBV20-1	TRBJ2-2	TGCAGTGCTAGGCCTAGCGGGGGGTACGGCGTCCGTCCCGGGGAGCTGTTTTTT	CSARPSGGYGVRPGELFF
many	TRBD1	TRBV9	TRBJ1-3	TGTGCCAGCAGCCGTACCGGGACAGGGAAAGCCGGAAACACCATATATTTT	CASSRTGTGKAGNTIYF
-	TRBD1	TRBV19	TRBJ1-5	TGTGCCAGTAGTACCGGACAGGGGGCAGGGCAGCCCCAGCATTTT	CASSTGQGAGQPQHF
many	TRBD2	TRBV20-1	TRBJ2-1	TGCGCCCTAGCGGTGAGCTCCTACAATGAGCAGTTCTTC	CALAVSSYNEQFF
many	-	TRBV12-3/TRBV12-4	TRBJ2-3	TGTGCCAGCAGTTTAAGGGGGGCGGGAGATACGCAGTATTTT	CASSLRGAGDTQYF
many	-	TRBV30	TRBJ1-6	TGTGCCTGGAGATCGCAAATCCGGGACCCCAATTCACCCCTCCACTTT	CAWRSQIRDPNSPLHF
-	-	TRBV3-2	TRBJ1-5	TGTGCCAGCAGCCCGGACGGGGATAGCAATCAGCCCCAGCATTTT	CASSPDGDSNQPQHF